A selection of T cell receptor beta chains follows, all from one sample in a study of blood T cells in healthy people across ages. One entry per CDR3 protein, called by TCRdb with MiXCR from the 5' RACE reads. Seen here are about 810,000 distinct CDR3 sequences, around 36% observed once, and the top ten hold 10% to 15%. The material sequenced was blood. Receptors originate from a man between 18 and 29 years old in good health. CDR3s include the opening cysteine and the closing phenylalanine or tryptophan. A D gene is named only where the DNA matches it firmly. Only part of the rows carry a size: once, few, many, or a class if the clone is expanded.

V gene: TRBV14; D gene: NA; CDR3 length: 16; clone size: few; J gene: TRBJ1-2; CDR3 protein: CASSQDRGRRNYGYTF; CDR3 DNA: TGTGCCAGCAGCCAAGATCGGGGCAGACGCAACTATGGCTACACCTTC
V gene: TRBV14; D gene: NA; CDR3 length: 16; clone size: few; J gene: TRBJ2-5; CDR3 protein: CASRHSTGRGEETQYF; CDR3 DNA: TGTGCCAGCAGACACAGTACAGGGAGAGGGGAAGAGACCCAGTACTTC
V gene: TRBV7-2; D gene: TRBD1; CDR3 length: 15; clone size: few; J gene: TRBJ1-1; CDR3 protein: CASSPGQGGDPEAFF; CDR3 DNA: TGTGCCAGCAGCCCAGGACAGGGTGGAGATCCTGAAGCTTTCTTT
V gene: TRBV5-5; D gene: NA; CDR3 length: 18; clone size: many; J gene: TRBJ2-1; CDR3 protein: CASSLEASGSPAYNEQFF; CDR3 DNA: TGTGCCAGCAGCTTGGAGGCGTCGGGCAGTCCTGCTTACAATGAGCAGTTCTTC
V gene: TRBV3-1; D gene: NA; CDR3 length: 13; clone size: few; J gene: TRBJ1-1; CDR3 protein: CASSHRGETEAFF; CDR3 DNA: TGTGCCAGCAGCCATCGGGGAGAAACTGAAGCTTTCTTT
V gene: TRBV29-1; D gene: TRBD1; CDR3 length: 11; clone size: few; J gene: TRBJ2-5; CDR3 protein: CSVRDRETQYF; CDR3 DNA: TGCAGCGTTCGGGACAGAGAGACCCAGTACTTC
V gene: TRBV10-3; D gene: NA; CDR3 length: 15; clone size: once; J gene: TRBJ2-5; CDR3 protein: CAISDTGQGGNEQYF; CDR3 DNA: TGTGCCATCAGTGACACGGGGCAGGGGGGAAATGAGCAGTACTTC
V gene: TRBV6-4; D gene: NA; CDR3 length: 15; clone size: NA; J gene: TRBJ2-3; CDR3 protein: CASSVSGSEADTQYF; CDR3 DNA: TGTGCCAGCAGTGTTAGCGGCTCAGAGGCAGATACGCAGTATTTT
V gene: TRBV12-3/TRBV12-4; D gene: NA; CDR3 length: 13; clone size: few; J gene: TRBJ1-2; CDR3 protein: CASSAPPGYGYTF; CDR3 DNA: TGTGCCAGCAGCGCCCCTCCAGGTTATGGCTACACCTTC
V gene: TRBV2; D gene: TRBD1; CDR3 length: 17; clone size: many; J gene: TRBJ1-5; CDR3 protein: CASSEAGYRTGNQPQHF; CDR3 DNA: TGTGCCAGCAGTGAAGCTGGGTACCGGACAGGGAATCAGCCCCAGCATTTT
V gene: TRBV20-1; D gene: NA; CDR3 length: 14; clone size: NA; J gene: TRBJ2-1; CDR3 protein: CSARGVGWGDEQFF; CDR3 DNA: TGCAGTGCTAGAGGAGTGGGCTGGGGGGATGAGCAGTTCTTC
V gene: TRBV20-1; D gene: TRBD1; CDR3 length: 18; clone size: few; J gene: TRBJ2-1; CDR3 protein: CSARVRDRALASYNEQFF; CDR3 DNA: TGCAGTGCTAGAGTCCGGGACAGGGCCCTAGCAAGCTACAATGAGCAGTTCTTC
V gene: TRBV10-3; D gene: TRBD1; CDR3 length: 15; clone size: NA; J gene: TRBJ2-5; CDR3 protein: CAISDYRGPEETQYF; CDR3 DNA: TGTGCCATCAGTGACTACAGGGGGCCCGAAGAGACCCAGTACTTC
V gene: TRBV5-1; D gene: TRBD2; CDR3 length: 15; clone size: many; J gene: TRBJ2-5; CDR3 protein: CASSAGLAGVETQYF; CDR3 DNA: TGCGCCAGCAGCGCTGGACTAGCGGGGGTAGAGACCCAGTACTTC
V gene: TRBV6-2/TRBV6-3; D gene: TRBD1; CDR3 length: 14; clone size: NA; J gene: TRBJ1-4; CDR3 protein: CAIAGTGASEKLFF; CDR3 DNA: TGTGCCATTGCCGGGACAGGGGCGAGTGAAAAACTGTTTTTT
V gene: TRBV28; D gene: NA; CDR3 length: 12; clone size: NA; J gene: TRBJ1-2; CDR3 protein: CASSLSVGGYTF; CDR3 DNA: TGTGCCAGCAGTTTATCGGTGGGGGGCTACACCTTC
V gene: TRBV6-6; D gene: TRBD2; CDR3 length: 16; clone size: NA; J gene: TRBJ2-1; CDR3 protein: CASSYTGGISYNEQFF; CDR3 DNA: TGTGCCAGCAGTTACACGGGGGGGATTTCCTACAATGAGCAGTTCTTC
V gene: TRBV5-1; D gene: NA; CDR3 length: 13; clone size: few; J gene: TRBJ1-1; CDR3 protein: CASGSGTNTEAFF; CDR3 DNA: TGCGCCAGCGGATCGGGTACGAACACTGAAGCTTTCTTT
V gene: TRBV7-2; D gene: NA; CDR3 length: 13; clone size: NA; J gene: TRBJ1-2; CDR3 protein: CASNPGPHYGYTF; CDR3 DNA: TGTGCCAGCAACCCGGGACCCCACTATGGCTACACCTTC
V gene: TRBV5-1; D gene: TRBD2; CDR3 length: 16; clone size: NA; J gene: TRBJ2-7; CDR3 protein: CASSFVSGGPLYEQYF; CDR3 DNA: TGCGCCAGCAGCTTTGTGAGCGGGGGGCCCCTCTACGAGCAGTACTTC
V gene: TRBV20-1; D gene: TRBD1; CDR3 length: 16; clone size: NA; J gene: TRBJ2-6; CDR3 protein: CSARDRQGAGANVLTF; CDR3 DNA: TGCAGTGCTAGAGATCGACAGGGGGCTGGGGCCAACGTCCTGACTTTC
V gene: TRBV6-5; D gene: NA; CDR3 length: 14; clone size: NA; J gene: TRBJ1-1; CDR3 protein: CASSVLQGGTEAFF; CDR3 DNA: TGTGCCAGCAGTGTCCTACAGGGAGGCACTGAAGCTTTCTTT
V gene: TRBV6-5; D gene: NA; CDR3 length: 15; clone size: NA; J gene: TRBJ1-2; CDR3 protein: CASTKSGGADYDYTF; CDR3 DNA: TGTGCCAGCACCAAAAGCGGGGGCGCGGACTATGACTACACCTTC
V gene: TRBV5-1; D gene: NA; CDR3 length: 16; clone size: NA; J gene: TRBJ2-7; CDR3 protein: CASRSVTGVVSYEQYF; CDR3 DNA: TGCGCCAGCAGAAGCGTAACGGGGGTCGTCTCCTACGAGCAGTACTTC
V gene: TRBV4-2; D gene: TRBD2; CDR3 length: 18; clone size: NA; J gene: TRBJ2-1; CDR3 protein: CASSQDGAGAHNYNEQFF; CDR3 DNA: TGTGCCAGCAGCCAAGACGGAGCGGGGGCCCATAATTACAATGAGCAGTTCTTC
V gene: TRBV4-3; D gene: NA; CDR3 length: 15; clone size: NA; J gene: TRBJ2-7; CDR3 protein: CASSQDRTPSYEQYF; CDR3 DNA: TGCGCCAGCAGCCAAGATAGGACACCGAGCTACGAGCAGTACTTC
V gene: TRBV12-3/TRBV12-4; D gene: TRBD1; CDR3 length: 16; clone size: many; J gene: TRBJ2-7; CDR3 protein: CASSQGAHSGTYEQYF; CDR3 DNA: TGTGCCAGCAGTCAGGGGGCTCATAGCGGTACTTACGAGCAGTACTTC
V gene: TRBV29-1; D gene: NA; CDR3 length: 11; clone size: few; J gene: TRBJ2-3; CDR3 protein: CSVGEFDTQYF; CDR3 DNA: TGCAGCGTAGGGGAGTTTGATACGCAGTATTTT
V gene: TRBV5-1; D gene: NA; CDR3 length: 15; clone size: few; J gene: TRBJ1-6; CDR3 protein: CASSLPDLNNSPLHF; CDR3 DNA: TGCGCCAGCAGTCTTCCAGACCTCAATAATTCACCCCTCCACTTT
V gene: TRBV12-3/TRBV12-4; D gene: NA; CDR3 length: 13; clone size: many; J gene: TRBJ1-1; CDR3 protein: CASSFPANTEAFF; CDR3 DNA: TGTGCCAGCAGTTTCCCGGCGAACACTGAAGCTTTCTTT
V gene: TRBV10-3; D gene: TRBD2; CDR3 length: 17; clone size: few; J gene: TRBJ2-2; CDR3 protein: CAIERGEIEPGAGELFF; CDR3 DNA: TGTGCCATCGAGCGGGGGGAAATAGAACCCGGTGCCGGGGAGCTGTTTTTT
V gene: TRBV14; D gene: TRBD2; CDR3 length: 16; clone size: NA; J gene: TRBJ2-1; CDR3 protein: CASSQGRTSGLDEQFF; CDR3 DNA: TGTGCCAGCAGCCAAGGCCGGACTAGCGGGTTGGATGAGCAGTTCTTC
V gene: TRBV4-2; D gene: NA; CDR3 length: 19; clone size: NA; J gene: TRBJ2-3; CDR3 protein: CASSHTRQERATLTETQYF; CDR3 DNA: TGTGCCAGCAGCCACACGAGACAGGAAAGAGCCACTCTCACAGAGACGCAGTATTTT
V gene: TRBV30; D gene: NA; CDR3 length: 16; clone size: NA; J gene: TRBJ2-6; CDR3 protein: CAWSGGSSSGANVLTF; CDR3 DNA: TGTGCCTGGAGTGGGGGATCCAGCTCTGGGGCCAACGTCCTGACTTTC
V gene: TRBV4-2; D gene: TRBD1; CDR3 length: 13; clone size: few; J gene: TRBJ1-1; CDR3 protein: CASSLDRGKEAFF; CDR3 DNA: TGTGCCAGCAGCCTAGACAGGGGAAAGGAGGCTTTCTTT
V gene: TRBV9; D gene: TRBD2; CDR3 length: 19; clone size: NA; J gene: TRBJ2-1; CDR3 protein: CASSVEPGTSGAWGNEQFF; CDR3 DNA: TGTGCCAGCAGCGTAGAGCCCGGGACTAGCGGGGCCTGGGGGAATGAGCAGTTCTTC
V gene: TRBV18; D gene: TRBD1; CDR3 length: 15; clone size: NA; J gene: TRBJ1-2; CDR3 protein: CASSHEGQGAHGYTF; CDR3 DNA: TGTGCCAGCTCACATGAGGGACAGGGGGCGCATGGCTACACCTTC
V gene: TRBV10-3; D gene: TRBD1; CDR3 length: 16; clone size: few; J gene: TRBJ2-7; CDR3 protein: CAISDPTGTDYNEQYF; CDR3 DNA: TGTGCCATCAGTGACCCGACCGGGACAGACTACAATGAGCAGTACTTC
V gene: TRBV24-1; D gene: NA; CDR3 length: 12; clone size: NA; J gene: TRBJ2-3; CDR3 protein: CATSPNTDTQYF; CDR3 DNA: TGTGCCACCAGTCCGAACACAGATACGCAGTATTTT
V gene: TRBV28; D gene: TRBD1; CDR3 length: 12; clone size: few; J gene: TRBJ2-1; CDR3 protein: CAIRTGPNEQFF; CDR3 DNA: TGTGCCATCAGGACAGGGCCCAATGAGCAGTTCTTC
V gene: TRBV7-2; D gene: NA; CDR3 length: 15; clone size: few; J gene: TRBJ2-4; CDR3 protein: CASSPRGPVGNIQYF; CDR3 DNA: TGTGCCAGCAGCCCCCGGGGCCCTGTCGGGAACATTCAGTACTTC
V gene: TRBV9; D gene: TRBD2; CDR3 length: 13; clone size: many; J gene: TRBJ2-1; CDR3 protein: CASSTTSGREQFF; CDR3 DNA: TGTGCCAGCAGCACAACTAGCGGGCGTGAGCAGTTCTTC
V gene: TRBV18; D gene: NA; CDR3 length: 15; clone size: NA; J gene: TRBJ1-1; CDR3 protein: CASSPARTAMAEAFF; CDR3 DNA: TGTGCCAGCTCACCAGCTCGGACAGCGATGGCGGAAGCTTTCTTT
V gene: TRBV9; D gene: NA; CDR3 length: 14; clone size: NA; J gene: TRBJ1-1; CDR3 protein: CASSVDGANTEAFF; CDR3 DNA: TGTGCCAGCAGCGTAGACGGGGCGAACACTGAAGCTTTCTTT
V gene: TRBV30; D gene: TRBD1; CDR3 length: 16; clone size: few; J gene: TRBJ1-4; CDR3 protein: CAWSTRTGGRNEKLFF; CDR3 DNA: TGTGCCTGGAGTACTCGCACAGGGGGGCGTAATGAAAAACTGTTTTTT
V gene: TRBV4-1; D gene: TRBD2; CDR3 length: 17; clone size: few; J gene: TRBJ2-1; CDR3 protein: CASSQDGMGTSENEQFF; CDR3 DNA: TGCGCCAGCAGCCAAGATGGTATGGGGACTAGCGAAAATGAGCAGTTCTTC
V gene: TRBV5-1; D gene: TRBD1; CDR3 length: 14; clone size: many; J gene: TRBJ2-3; CDR3 protein: CASSTGQGADTQYF; CDR3 DNA: TGCGCCAGCAGTACTGGACAGGGAGCAGATACGCAGTATTTT
V gene: TRBV12-3/TRBV12-4; D gene: NA; CDR3 length: 13; clone size: few; J gene: TRBJ2-7; CDR3 protein: CASRDPRDNEQYF; CDR3 DNA: TGTGCCAGCAGGGACCCACGAGACAATGAGCAGTACTTC
V gene: TRBV20-1; D gene: NA; CDR3 length: 15; clone size: many; J gene: TRBJ2-5; CDR3 protein: CSGVGDKSQQETQYF; CDR3 DNA: TGCAGTGGTGTCGGGGATAAATCGCAGCAAGAGACCCAGTACTTC
V gene: TRBV7-7; D gene: NA; CDR3 length: 14; clone size: NA; J gene: TRBJ1-1; CDR3 protein: CASSPMGMGAEAFF; CDR3 DNA: TGTGCCAGCAGCCCAATGGGGATGGGGGCTGAAGCTTTCTTT
V gene: TRBV13; D gene: NA; CDR3 length: 15; clone size: NA; J gene: TRBJ2-1; CDR3 protein: CASSPNWGSDNEQFF; CDR3 DNA: TGTGCCAGCAGCCCGAACTGGGGTTCGGACAATGAGCAGTTCTTC
V gene: TRBV9; D gene: NA; CDR3 length: 12; clone size: few; J gene: TRBJ1-2; CDR3 protein: CASDRTENGYTF; CDR3 DNA: TGTGCCAGCGATCGGACGGAGAATGGCTACACCTTC
V gene: TRBV18; D gene: TRBD1; CDR3 length: 16; clone size: NA; J gene: TRBJ1-4; CDR3 protein: CASSPTLQGTNEKLFF; CDR3 DNA: TGTGCCAGCTCACCCACGCTACAGGGGACTAATGAAAAACTGTTTTTT
V gene: TRBV7-2; D gene: NA; CDR3 length: 15; clone size: many; J gene: TRBJ2-7; CDR3 protein: CASSLGDGVFYEQYF; CDR3 DNA: TGTGCCAGCAGCTTAGGGGACGGGGTTTTCTACGAGCAGTACTTC